These 8 T cell receptor beta chains were all obtained from the same sample, sequenced in a study of blood T cell repertoires in COVID-19 (dated by TCRdb to 2019 to 2021). Library construction relied on the immunoSEQ multiplex PCR assay. As stored in TCRdb, this immuneACCESS dataset retains in-frame rearrangements with V and J assigned. A fraction of the clones does not appear; measured against another copy, unresolved V genes explain less than half of the discrepancy, and the remainder lacks a known reason. This sample is represented by 350,000 to 450,000 clones; approximately 81% of them were singletons. 3.6% of the sample lies in the top ten. Sequencing was done on a sample of peripheral blood. The receptors originated from a woman younger than 35 with acute or convalescent COVID-19.

The chain is built from TRBV13 and TRBJ2-5; D remains ambiguous. The V end was cut by 2 bases, the J end by 5 bases, with 9 bases between. The CDR3 is made up of 13 amino acids. Germline CDR1 and CDR2: PRHDT and FYEKMQ (reference sequence). The chain's CDR3 is CASSLSPGETQYF. The CDR3 DNA reads TGTGCCAGCAGCTTAAGTCCCGGGGAGACCCAGTACTTC.

This clone is a singleton in its sample. J is TRBJ1-2 and V is TRBV3-1 (or the pseudogene TRBV3-2); D may be TRBD1 (5 bases). Germline V lookup: CDR1 LGHDT, CDR2 YNNKEL (reference sequence). The CDR3 covers 16 residues. V dropped 4 bases and J dropped 8 bases, with 23 bases sitting between them. CDR3 in DNA: TGTGCCAGCAGCCTCCGACAGACAGACTTCTTGGGGGGCTACACCTTC. Its translation is CASSLRQTDFLGGYTF.

This clone was seen more than once but under ten times. The rearrangement links TRBV6-1 to TRBJ1-2; TRBD1 matches 8 bases. Germline-derived CDR1 and CDR2 are MNHNS and SASEGT. Unmatched junction bases numbered 13, after V lost 2 bases and J lost 8 bases. CDR3 length: 16 amino acids. The CDR3 coding sequence is TGTGCCAGCAGTGAACCGGCCAAGACAGGGGCTTTCGGCTACACCTTC. Translated, it gives CASSEPAKTGAFGYTF.

The CDR3 DNA follows: TGTGCCAGCAGCGTAGGTGTAGGGGGACAGGGGGATCGTGGCTACACCTTC. Encoded protein: CASSVGVGGQGDRGYTF. The chain couples TRBV9 to TRBJ1-2; 11 bases map to TRBD1. With V trimmed by 0 bases and J by 7 bases, 11 bases remained unmatched. The length of the CDR3 is 17 residues. CDR1 and CDR2 from the germline V gene are SGDLS and YYNGEE.

This chain uses TRBV9 with TRBJ2-1; 7 bases align to TRBD2. J was trimmed by 2 bases and V by 2 bases; bases with no gene match: 10. The CDR3 loop spans 17 amino acids. Germline CDR1 reads SGDLS; CDR2 reads YYNGEE. In DNA form, the CDR3 reads TGTGCCAGCAGCGTCGGGGGGACCCCTAATACCTACAATGAGCAGTTCTTC. This sequence encodes CASSVGGTPNTYNEQFF.

The gene calls are TRBV28 and TRBJ1-6, with TRBD1 as a possible D gene (5 bases). Trimming removed 5 bases from V and 4 bases from J, with 15 bases in between. The CDR3 sequence is 16 residues long. The V gene's germline CDR1 is MDHEN and CDR2 SYDVKM. The CDR3 spells CASSLQAGGYNSPLHF. The CDR3, as DNA: TGTGCCAGCAGTCTCCAGGCGGGGGGGTATAATTCACCCCTCCACTTT. Using reference TRBV28 and TRBJ1-6 for the parts outside the CDR3, the full variable domain is DVKVTQSSRYLVKRTGEKVFLECVQDMDHENMFWYRQDPGLGLRLIYFSYDVKMKEKGDIPEGYSVSREKKERFSLILESASTNQTSMYLCASSLQAGGYNSPLHFGNGTRLTVT.

V usage is TRBV28 and J usage is TRBJ2-1; a weak D match, TRBD1 (6 bases). CDR3 size: 13 residues. The V end was cut by 6 bases, the J end by 10 bases, with 16 bases between. Germline V CDR1 and CDR2: MDHEN, SYDVKM. Here the CDR3 DNA reads TGTGCCAGCAGGGGGGCTAGCCAGAGGGAGCAGTTCTTC. Amino acids: CASRGASQREQFF.

The chain employs TRBV5-6 and TRBJ2-5, with 7 bases that match TRBD1. The CDR3 totals 14 residues. Germline V lookup: CDR1 SGHDT, CDR2 YYEEEE. J gave up 5 bases and V 4 bases, and 8 bases lay outside the gene matches. The chain's CDR3 is CASSPTGRFETQYF. The CDR3 DNA is TGTGCCAGCAGCCCGACAGGGCGATTCGAGACCCAGTACTTC.